This T cell receptor (beta chain) originates from a study of OX40 agonist ivuxolimab in advanced cancers. Study as a whole: Allowance was made for prior anti-PD-1, anti-PD-L1 or anti-CTLA-4 therapy, and about 37% had some. Study-wide points: CD4+ and CD8+ T cells in blood underwent clonal expansion by week 6 at 0.1 to 3.0 mg/kg. The 0.1-3.0 mg/kg partial responders had among the lowest clonal expansion.

Repertoires were generated with immunoSEQ multiplex PCR, while TCRdb's copy carries only in-frame clones and drops some. Of under 25,000 clones in the sample, 74% were seen once. This CDR3 region has 15 residues. CDR1 and CDR2 from the germline V gene are SGHDT and YYEEEE. Trimming at V came to 4 bases and at J to 8 bases, leaving 11 bases not matched to a gene. Any history of autoimmune disease or systemic immunosuppression disqualified patients. As regards this clone: As yet, its antigen is unknown.

The chain recombines TRBV5-6 with TRBJ2-1; 8 bases are shared with TRBD2. This receptor was obtained from an adult with an advanced solid tumor such as melanoma, head and neck, liver or kidney cancer. Specimen: CD4+ or CD8+ T cells sorted from blood, collected in a trial of the OX40 agonist ivuxolimab. CDR3 region: CASSLELADPYEQFF. As DNA, the CDR3 is TGTGCCAGCAGCCTGGAACTAGCGGACCCCTATGAGCAGTTCTTC.